This TCR beta chain comes out of a study of T cell responses to AZD1222 COVID-19 vaccine. CDR1 is SGHAT, CDR2 FQNNGV, per germline. The CDR3 length is 13 residues. V lost 0 bases and J lost 5, with 8 bases in between. Study-wide results and limits: There were repertoire samples only from the period after the peak T cell response. The donor cohort was predominantly white British with a female majority, and clonal diversity may have been underestimated.

Profiled with immunoSEQ multiplex PCR; TCRdb holds only in-frame clones, not every one. In the table there are roughly 200,000 clones, 91% of which are singletons. About this clone itself: Its antigen is currently unknown.

This specimen was peripheral blood, taken 28 days after the second AZD1222 dose. The clonotype comes from an adult who received the AZD1222 COVID-19 vaccine. The chain links TRBV11-2 to TRBJ2-7; D call uncertain. The CDR3 is CASSLDRANEQYF. The CDR3 DNA is TGTGCCAGCAGCTTAGACAGAGCAAACGAGCAGTACTTC.